A single sample gave rise to the 2 T cell receptor beta chains below, sequenced in a study of T-cell reconstitution after alpha-beta-depleted transplantation in children. Preparation of the TCRbeta library involved a method that used unique molecular identifiers. Each CDR3 protein gets one entry after TCRdb re-called the PCR reads with MiXCR. The top ten clones hold approximately 5% of a sample with approximately 420,000 distinct CDR3 sequences, approximately 11% of them seen once. The sample was PBMCs from the stem cell graft donor, taken from the stem cell graft. These receptors came from a human donor who donated a stem cell graft to a child with acute myeloid leukemia.

This chain links TRBV25-1 with TRBJ2-5; the D is unclear. Trimming pared 1 base from V and 5 bases from J, leaving 8 bases between. The CDR3 runs 13 residues. Looked up from germline, CDR1 is MGHDK and CDR2 is SYGVNS. The CDR3 region has the DNA TGTGCCAGCAGTGAATCCCCGCGGGAGACCCAGTACTTC. Its protein is CASSESPRETQYF.

There are a few counts of this clonotype. The rearrangement joins TRBV29-1 to TRBJ1-2, with unresolved D. Trimming shortened V by 0 bases and J by 8 bases, and 16 bases separated the two germline ends. The CDR3 is 14 amino acids. In germline, CDR1 is SQVTM, CDR2 ANQGSEA. The CDR3 loop reads CSVEDPNRAGGYTF. The CDR3 nucleotides read TGCAGCGTTGAAGACCCCAATAGGGCGGGCGGCTACACCTTC.